The rows below give T cell receptor beta chains drawn from one sample of a study of T cell changes during pregnancy in multiple sclerosis. Repertoires were generated with immunoSEQ multiplex PCR, while TCRdb's copy carries only in-frame clones and drops some. The sample lists 85,000 to 120,000 clones, 85% to 95% occurring once. Sequenced material: peripheral blood, taken after pregnancy. The receptor source for this set is a female donor with multiple sclerosis, enrolled in a pregnancy study. Both conserved end residues are trimmed from each CDR3.

v_call,cdr3_aa
TRBV10-2,ASSMGQRLSGNTIY
TRBV6-5,ASSYSDATDYGYT
TRBV19,ASSSRQGLNTEAF
TRBV29-1,SVTGTGATDTQY
TRBV5-4,ASSLVHGTEAF
TRBV19,ASTWDSSYNSPLH
TRBV7-9,ASSLPLGGGGRHTQY
TRBV19,ASSTPTGSMNTEAF
TRBV18,ASSPDRTRGMNTEAF
TRBV2,ASSEGDRVTGELF
TRBV10-3,AISDKGQVQETQY
TRBV30,AWSSGGDGNQPQH
TRBV30,ASGGVLWEKLF
TRBV6-1,ASSPGTGPYGYT
TRBV7-8,ASSLKVAVASGELF
TRBV9,ASSVEPGGNEQF
TRBV5-1,ASSLGQGNSPLH
TRBV9,ASSVGPGGDPEAF
TRBV27,ASSFGGVEQY
TRBV5-1,ASSVQGTDYGYT
TRBV9,ASSVGGSWNTEAF
TRBV6-5,ASSYTGERGYT
TRBV15,ATLGQGAGGYT
TRBV7-3,ASSLALAGVHEQF
TRBV6-5,ASSSPRGPTNEKLF
TRBV2,ASSEEVRGKAF
TRBV30,AWSAGTGFRGYGYT
TRBV19,ASSSRPTGISYNEQF
TRBV7-6,ASSLKGQGLYEQY
TRBV30,AWTSRDRGGSNEQF
TRBV5-4,ASSSGTGNSPLH
TRBV5-1,ASSLAGGPATNEKLF
TRBV2,ASSSRFTGSTDTQY
TRBV19,ASSSPTSFGSYEQY
TRBV5-6,ASSLRGSLNEQY
TRBV4-1,ASSQDSVSGSLNEQF
TRBV2,ASSAPGGRARETQY
TRBV10-2,ASGGGGVSNQPQH
TRBV19,ASSTMLAGAAENEQF
TRBV7-9,ASSMRLAGGQDEQY
TRBV27,ASSSTRTSGSYEQY
TRBV7-9,ASSPRTSYNEQF
TRBV5-4,ASSLVDKGEQF
TRBV5-1,ASSLARDRARDGYT
TRBV7-3,ASSLRGGSSYNEQF
TRBV6-1,ASSESVGLADEQF
TRBV2,ASSADRGNFGKLF
TRBV4-1,ASSQGSPVYGYT
TRBV5-1,ASSRGGMRSTEAF
TRBV25-1,ASSEWGFSYEQY